The sequence of this TCR beta chain was determined in a study of cytomegalovirus exposure and HLA in healthy donors. Study findings and constraints: TCR beta chains numbering some 160 were designated cytomegalovirus-associated.

Turning to this clone: No antigen is known for it.

Libraries were prepared by immunoSEQ multiplex PCR; TCRdb keeps only in-frame clonotypes and omits some of them. The data hold 110,000 to 150,000 clones, with around 93% observed a single time. After removal of 6 bases from V and 2 bases from J, the junction contained 3 bases not matched to a gene. CDR3 length equals 13 residues. CDR1 SNHLY and CDR2 FYNNEI come from the germline V gene. Sequenced input: PBMCs. The source of this sequence is a man aged 18-30 years in good health and CMV-seropositive. V and J are TRBV2 and TRBJ1-1; 7 bases align to TRBD1. CDR3: CASRGQINTEAFF. CDR3 DNA sequence: TGTGCCAGCAGGGGACAGATAAACACTGAAGCTTTCTTT.